This T cell receptor beta chain was retrieved from a study of cytomegalovirus exposure and HLA in healthy donors. Study conclusions and caveats: Later analysis suggested links between common viral pathogens and several top significant clusters. An analysis done earlier found most TCR beta V segments productive about 87% or about 30% of the time.

Primers included in the PCR were 60 Vbeta and 13 Jbeta primers. Data came from immunoSEQ multiplex PCR; TCRdb stores just in-frame clones and leaves some out. The data contain some 110,000 clones, about 81% of them singletons. CDR3 length equals 15 residues. Trimming took 5 bases from V and 3 from J; bases not matched to a gene: 6. Germline V lookup: CDR1 MDHEN, CDR2 SYDVKM. A single count supports this clone. The antigen remains undetermined. This TCR was sampled from a woman aged 25 to 39 in good health and CMV-seronegative. The V gene is TRBV28, the J gene TRBJ1-5, with 8 bases matching TRBD1. Input material: PBMCs. The chain's CDR3 is CASSSRQGFNQPQHF. CDR3 sequence (DNA): TGTGCCAGCAGTAGCCGACAGGGGTTCAATCAGCCCCAGCATTTT.